This T cell receptor (beta chain) was sequenced during a study of spatial heterogeneity in lung cancer. One entry per CDR3 protein, called by TCRdb with MiXCR from the 5' RACE reads. The repertoire holds approximately 93,000 distinct CDR3 sequences, with roughly a fifth as singletons. Time point meaning: blood at routine non-recurrence follow-up after resection. The source material was PBMCs, sampled at follow-up. This clonotype originated in a male donor with early-stage non-small cell lung cancer.

The CDR3 sequence: CASRRDRGSTDTQYF. CDR3 bases: TGTGCCAGCAGGAGGGACAGGGGAAGCACAGATACGCAGTATTTT. The chain combines TRBV2 with TRBJ2-3; 10 positions agree with TRBD1. V trimming: 6 bases; J trimming: 0 bases; junction bases outside the gene matches: 3. Germline assignment: CDR1 SNHLY and CDR2 FYNNEI. CDR3 length equals 15 residues.